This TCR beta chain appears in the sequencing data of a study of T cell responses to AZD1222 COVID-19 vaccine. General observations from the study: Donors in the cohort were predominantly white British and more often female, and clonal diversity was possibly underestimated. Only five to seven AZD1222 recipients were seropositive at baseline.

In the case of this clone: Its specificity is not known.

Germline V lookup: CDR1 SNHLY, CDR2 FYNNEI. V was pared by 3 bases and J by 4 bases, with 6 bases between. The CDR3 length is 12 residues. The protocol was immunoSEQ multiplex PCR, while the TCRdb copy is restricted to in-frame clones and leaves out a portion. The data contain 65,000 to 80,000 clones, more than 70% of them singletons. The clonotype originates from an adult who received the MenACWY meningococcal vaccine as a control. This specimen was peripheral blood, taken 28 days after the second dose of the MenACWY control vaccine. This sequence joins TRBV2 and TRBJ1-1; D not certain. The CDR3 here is CASSEGSTEAFF. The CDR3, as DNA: TGTGCCAGCAGTGAGGGGAGCACTGAAGCTTTCTTT.